In its sample, the clone carrying this TCR beta chain was seen a few times. Its antigen is unknown. This specimen comes from a study of T cells in Graves' hyperthyroidism and ophthalmopathy. Regarding the study as a whole: The blood repertoire included most of the expanded thyroid clonotypes above 0.001.

Researchers amplified the TCR beta CDR3 regions from RNA transcripts. Researchers ran a first-round RT-PCR on the TCR CDR3 using the HTBI primer set. From the multiplex PCR reads, TCRdb called clonotypes with MiXCR, one entry per CDR3 protein. The data show hundreds of thousands of distinct CDR3 sequences, over 35% seen once. The J segment lost 3 bases and the V segment lost 5 bases, leaving 5 bases of the junction unmatched. From germline, CDR1 is SEHNR and CDR2 FQNEAQ (reference sequence). This CDR3 has 14 amino acids. Source material: blood. This sequence joins TRBV7-9 and TRBJ2-7; 9 nucleotides agree with TRBD2. The receptor was derived from a man aged 18 to 30 with Graves' hyperthyroidism. CDR3 loop: CASSPRTSVYEQYF. DNA for the CDR3: TGTGCCAGCAGCCCCCGGACTAGCGTCTACGAGCAGTACTTC.